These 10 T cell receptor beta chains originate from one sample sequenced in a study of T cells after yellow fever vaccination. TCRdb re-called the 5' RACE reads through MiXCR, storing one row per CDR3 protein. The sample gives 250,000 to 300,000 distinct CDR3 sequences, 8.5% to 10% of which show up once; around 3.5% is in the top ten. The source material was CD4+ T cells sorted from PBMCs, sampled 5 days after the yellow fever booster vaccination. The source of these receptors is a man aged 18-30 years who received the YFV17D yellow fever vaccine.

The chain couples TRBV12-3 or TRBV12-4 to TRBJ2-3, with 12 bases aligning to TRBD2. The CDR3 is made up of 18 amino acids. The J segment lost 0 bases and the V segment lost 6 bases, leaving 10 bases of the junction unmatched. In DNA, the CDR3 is TGTGCCAGCAGACGGGCCGGACTAGCGGGGTATAGCACAGATACGCAGTATTTT. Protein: CASRRAGLAGYSTDTQYF.

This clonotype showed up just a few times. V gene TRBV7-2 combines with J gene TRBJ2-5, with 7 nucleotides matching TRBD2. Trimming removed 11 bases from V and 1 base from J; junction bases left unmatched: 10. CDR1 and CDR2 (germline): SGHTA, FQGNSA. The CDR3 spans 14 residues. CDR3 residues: CASCSQRGQETQYF. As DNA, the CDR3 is TGTGCCTCCTGTTCCCAGCGGGGCCAAGAGACCCAGTACTTC.

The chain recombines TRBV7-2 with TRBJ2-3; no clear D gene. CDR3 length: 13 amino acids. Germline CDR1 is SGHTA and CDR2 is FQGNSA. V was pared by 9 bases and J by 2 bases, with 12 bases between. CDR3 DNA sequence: TGTGCCAGTGGGCGAGGCCCCACAGATACGCAGTATTTT. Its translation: CASGRGPTDTQYF.

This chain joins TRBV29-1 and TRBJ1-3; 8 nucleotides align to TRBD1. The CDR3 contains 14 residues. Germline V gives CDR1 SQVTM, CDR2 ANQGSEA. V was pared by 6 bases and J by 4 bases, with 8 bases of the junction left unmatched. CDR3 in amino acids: CSVRTGQGGNTIYF. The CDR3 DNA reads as TGCAGCGTCCGAACCGGACAGGGCGGAAACACCATATATTTT.

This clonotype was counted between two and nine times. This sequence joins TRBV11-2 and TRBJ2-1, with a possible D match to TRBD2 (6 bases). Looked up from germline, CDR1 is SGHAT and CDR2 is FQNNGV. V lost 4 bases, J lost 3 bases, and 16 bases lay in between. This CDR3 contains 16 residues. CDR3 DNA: TGTGCCAGCAGCTCGGGGGACGACCCTATCTACAATGAGCAGTTCTTC. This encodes CASSSGDDPIYNEQFF.

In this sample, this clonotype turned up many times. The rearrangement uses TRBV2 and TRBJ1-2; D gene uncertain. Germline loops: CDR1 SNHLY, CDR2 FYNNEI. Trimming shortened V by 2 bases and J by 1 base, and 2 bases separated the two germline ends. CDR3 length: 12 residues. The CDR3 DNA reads TGTGCCAGCAGTGAAAATAACTATGGCTACACCTTC. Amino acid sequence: CASSENNYGYTF.

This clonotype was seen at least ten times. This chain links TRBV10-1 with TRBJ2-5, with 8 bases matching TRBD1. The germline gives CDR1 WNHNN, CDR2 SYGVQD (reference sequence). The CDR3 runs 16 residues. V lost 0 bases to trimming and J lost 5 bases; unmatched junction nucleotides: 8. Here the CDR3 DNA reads TGCGCCAGCAGTGAGTCGACTCGCGGGGACAGGGAGACCCAGTACTTC. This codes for CASSESTRGDRETQYF.

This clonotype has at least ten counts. This CDR3 reads CASGQGNTGELFF. DNA of the CDR3: TGTGCCAGCGGGCAGGGAAACACCGGGGAGCTGTTTTTT. The chain uses TRBV7-3 and TRBJ2-2; a weak D match, TRBD1 (5 bases). V was clipped by 8 bases and J by 2 bases, with 9 bases between them. Germline loops: CDR1 SGHTA, CDR2 FQGTGA. The CDR3 runs 13 residues.

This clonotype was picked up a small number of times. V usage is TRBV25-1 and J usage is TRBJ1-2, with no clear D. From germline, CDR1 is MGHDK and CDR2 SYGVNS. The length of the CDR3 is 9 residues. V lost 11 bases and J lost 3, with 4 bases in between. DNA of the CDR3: TGTGCCGGCGACTATGGCTACACCTTC. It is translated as CAGDYGYTF.

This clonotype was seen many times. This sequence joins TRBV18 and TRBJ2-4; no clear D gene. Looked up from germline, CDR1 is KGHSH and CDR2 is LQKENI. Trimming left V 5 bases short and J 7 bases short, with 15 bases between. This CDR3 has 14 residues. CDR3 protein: CASSGPQEGNIQYF. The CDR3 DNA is TGTGCCAGCTCAGGGCCCCAAGAAGGGAACATTCAGTACTTC.